This is a list of T cell receptor beta chains from one sample in a study of T cell responses to AZD1222 COVID-19 vaccine. Data came from immunoSEQ multiplex PCR; TCRdb stores just in-frame clones and leaves some out. The table lists some 80,000 clones, over 75% of them singletons. Sequenced here: peripheral blood, sampled 28 days after the second AZD1222 dose. The receptors derive from an adult who received the AZD1222 COVID-19 vaccine. Both conserved end residues are part of each CDR3. A D gene is named only where the DNA matches it firmly. Size values are once, few and many counts, or a class for expanded clones, and some rows have none.

j_call cdr3_length d_call v_call clone_size cdr3_aa cdr3_nt
TRBJ2-5 15 . TRBV7-9 few CASSLALEVRETQYF TGTGCCAGCAGCTTAGCGCTGGAGGTTCGAGAGACCCAGTACTTC
TRBJ2-1 15 . TRBV9 . CASSVGRKVFQEQFF TGTGCCAGCAGCGTTGGCCGTAAAGTTTTCCAGGAGCAGTTCTTC
TRBJ2-2 16 TRBD2 TRBV5-8 . CASSLAVGRRAGELFF TGTGCCAGCAGCTTGGCCGTCGGGAGGAGGGCCGGGGAGCTGTTTTTT
TRBJ1-2 15 TRBD1 TRBV27 . CASRVRDRAPYGYTF TGTGCCAGCAGAGTCCGGGACAGGGCCCCCTATGGCTACACCTTC
TRBJ2-7 14 . TRBV13 . CASSLRAGSYEQYF TGTGCCAGCAGCTTACGAGCGGGCTCCTACGAGCAGTACTTC
TRBJ1-4 14 . TRBV5-4 . CASSLDKGSEKLFF TGTGCCAGCAGCTTGGACAAGGGTTCCGAAAAACTGTTTTTT
TRBJ1-4 13 . TRBV18 once CASSLTTNEKLFF TGTGCCAGCTCACTAACAACTAATGAAAAACTGTTTTTT
TRBJ2-7 13 . TRBV2 . CASRGIGSYEQYF TGTGCCAGCAGGGGAATCGGGTCCTACGAGCAGTACTTC
TRBJ1-6 18 . TRBV28 . CASGLGGAGSSYNSPLHF TGTGCCAGCGGCCTCGGAGGGGCAGGCAGCTCCTATAATTCACCCCTCCACTTT
TRBJ2-1 14 TRBD2 TRBV11-3 . CASSFLAGGAEQFF TGTGCCAGCAGCTTTTTAGCGGGAGGGGCTGAGCAGTTCTTC
TRBJ2-5 13 . TRBV7-9 . CASSLGAGETQYF TGTGCCAGCAGCTTAGGGGCGGGAGAGACCCAGTACTTC